A selection of T cell receptor beta chains follows, all from one sample in a study of T cells in Graves' hyperthyroidism and ophthalmopathy. TCRdb reprocessed the multiplex PCR reads with MiXCR, giving one entry per CDR3 protein. The sample includes roughly 420,000 distinct CDR3 sequences, 15% to 19% of them seen just once. What was sequenced was blood. Receptor source: a young woman with Graves' hyperthyroidism. The CDR3 runs from the conserved cysteine through the conserved F or W. D genes are given only for firm matches. Clone size is not always given. Where it is, it says once, few, many or a class for expanded clones.

V	D	J	size	DNA	CDR3
TRBV10-3	-	TRBJ2-7	many	TGTGCCATCAGTGAGTCAGCTGAACCCTACGAGCAGTACTTC	CAISESAEPYEQYF
TRBV12-5	-	TRBJ1-2	many	TGTGCTAGTGGTGGACGGCCCTATGGCTACACCTTC	CASGGRPYGYTF
TRBV5-1	TRBD2	TRBJ2-2	many	TGCGCCAGCAGATTTCTGACTAGCGGGAGTTATGGGGAGCTGTTTTTT	CASRFLTSGSYGELFF
TRBV4-2	TRBD1	TRBJ1-5	many	TGTGCCAGCAGCCCAATAGGACAGGGGGATCAGCCCCAGCATTTT	CASSPIGQGDQPQHF
TRBV9	-	TRBJ1-4	few	TGTGCCAGCAGCCTACGGACCGATGGCGAAAAACTGTTTTTT	CASSLRTDGEKLFF
TRBV9	-	TRBJ2-2	few	TGTGCCAGCAGCCCCCGGACGGCCACGAACACCGGGGAGCTGTTTTTT	CASSPRTATNTGELFF
TRBV12-3/TRBV12-4	-	TRBJ1-1	many	TGTGCCAGCACCACCGGTTCGGCCTTGAACACTGAAGCTTTCTTT	CASTTGSALNTEAFF
TRBV20-1	TRBD1	TRBJ1-1	many	TGCAGTGCTAGGCAACCAGGGGGCGGCACTGAAGCTTTCTTT	CSARQPGGGTEAFF
TRBV18	-	TRBJ1-2	many	TGTGCCAGCTCACCACCGGGAAGAGCTGAAGGCTATGGCTACACCTTC	CASSPPGRAEGYGYTF
TRBV7-9	-	TRBJ1-3	-	TGTGCCAGCACTCTTGATCCGGGACATGGAAACACCATATATTTT	CASTLDPGHGNTIYF
TRBV7-6	-	TRBJ2-6	-	TGTGCCAGCAGCTTAGAACCGGGGCTCCGGTCTGGGGCCAACGTCCTGACTTTC	CASSLEPGLRSGANVLTF
TRBV6-5	-	TRBJ1-5	many	TGTGCCAGCAGTTACTCCTGGGGGGGCCAGCCCCAGCATTTT	CASSYSWGGQPQHF
TRBV7-9	-	TRBJ2-5	many	TGTGCCAGCAGCTCCGGGTTGAAGGAGACCCAGTACTTC	CASSSGLKETQYF
TRBV10-3	-	TRBJ2-7	few	TGTGCCGTAAGGACCGGCTACGAGCAGTACTTC	CAVRTGYEQYF
TRBV15	-	TRBJ1-1	many	TGTGCCACCAGCGTGGTGGGGTTTGTTGAAGCTTTCTTT	CATSVVGFVEAFF
TRBV20-1	-	TRBJ2-5	many	TGCAGTGCTGTCCCGCCCCGTAAGCCAGAAGAGACCCAGTACTTC	CSAVPPRKPEETQYF
TRBV6-1	-	TRBJ1-1	-	TGTGCCAGCACAGGGCAGGGAGGCTCGGGCACTGAAGCTTTCTTT	CASTGQGGSGTEAFF
TRBV28	TRBD2	TRBJ2-7	many	TGTGCCAGCAGTTTAACGAGCGGGGGGCTTTACGAGCAGTACTTC	CASSLTSGGLYEQYF